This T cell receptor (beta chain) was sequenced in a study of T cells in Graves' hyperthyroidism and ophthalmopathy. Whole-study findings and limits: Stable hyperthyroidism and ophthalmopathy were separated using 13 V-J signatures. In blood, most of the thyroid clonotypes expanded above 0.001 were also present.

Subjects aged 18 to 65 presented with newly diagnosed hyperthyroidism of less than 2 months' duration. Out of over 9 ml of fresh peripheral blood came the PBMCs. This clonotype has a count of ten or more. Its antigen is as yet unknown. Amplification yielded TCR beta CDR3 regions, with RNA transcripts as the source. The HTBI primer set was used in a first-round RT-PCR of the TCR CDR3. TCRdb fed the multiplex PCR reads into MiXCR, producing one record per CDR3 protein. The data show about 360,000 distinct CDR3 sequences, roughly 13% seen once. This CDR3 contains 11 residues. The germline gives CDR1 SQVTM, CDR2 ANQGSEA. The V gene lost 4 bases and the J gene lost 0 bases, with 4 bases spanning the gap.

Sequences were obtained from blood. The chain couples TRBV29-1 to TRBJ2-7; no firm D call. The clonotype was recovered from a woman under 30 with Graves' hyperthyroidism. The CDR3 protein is CSVGISYEQYF. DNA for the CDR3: TGCAGCGTTGGCATCTCCTACGAGCAGTACTTC.